What follows describes a single TCR beta chain. Germline V gives CDR1 WSHSY, CDR2 SAAADI. Losses at the gene ends were 6 bases for V and 5 bases for J; bases not matched to a gene: 6. The CDR3 contains 14 residues. These data originate in a study of blood T cell repertoires in COVID-19. At the level of the study: Donors in the United States, Italy and Spain gave samples during acute or convalescent COVID-19. PBMCs, B-cell-depleted T cells, or T cells provided the cDNA or gDNA that made up the material.

The authors' processing: From reference gene primer amplification, estimates of nucleated cell counts were derived. Profiled with immunoSEQ multiplex PCR; TCRdb holds only in-frame clones, not every one. For V, J and clone size, that table is used; D and trimming come from the DNA. This sample has approximately 100,000 clones; 65% to 90% occur once, and the top ten carry roughly a tenth. J is TRBJ2-7 and V is TRBV10-2; TRBD2 matches 11 bases. This TCR came from a man in his sixties or seventies with active or convalescent COVID-19. The sequencing sample was made of peripheral blood. The CDR3 reads CASRYSGGENEQYF. CDR3 DNA sequence: TGCGCCAGCAGGTATAGCGGGGGGGAGAACGAGCAGTACTTC.